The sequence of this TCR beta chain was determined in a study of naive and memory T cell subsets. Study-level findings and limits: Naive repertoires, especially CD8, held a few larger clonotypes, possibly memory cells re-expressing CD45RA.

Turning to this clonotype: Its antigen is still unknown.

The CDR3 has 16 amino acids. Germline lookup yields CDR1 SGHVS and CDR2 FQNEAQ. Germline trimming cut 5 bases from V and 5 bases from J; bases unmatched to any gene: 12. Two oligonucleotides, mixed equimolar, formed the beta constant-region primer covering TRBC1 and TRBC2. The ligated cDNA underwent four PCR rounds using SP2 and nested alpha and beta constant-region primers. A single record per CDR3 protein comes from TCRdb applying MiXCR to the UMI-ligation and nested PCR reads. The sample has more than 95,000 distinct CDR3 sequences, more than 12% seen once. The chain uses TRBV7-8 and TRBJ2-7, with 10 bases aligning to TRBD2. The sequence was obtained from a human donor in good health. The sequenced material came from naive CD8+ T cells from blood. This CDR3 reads CASSRAGLASPDEQYF. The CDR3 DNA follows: TGTGCCAGCAGCCGGGCGGGACTAGCGTCCCCTGACGAGCAGTACTTC. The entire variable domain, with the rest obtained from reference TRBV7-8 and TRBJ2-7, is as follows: GAGVSQSPRYKVAKRGQDVALRCDPISGHVSLFWYQQALGQGPEFLTYFQNEAQLDKSGLPSDRFFAERPEGSVSTLKIQRTQQEDSAVYLCASSRAGLASPDEQYFGPGTRLTVT.